The source of this T cell receptor (beta chain) is a study of blood T cells in healthy people across ages. Each donor gave around 9.3 milliliters of peripheral blood. With a J-beta primer mix and a sample-barcoded 5' primer, a second PCR ran about 6 to 11 cycles. Using its own MiXCR run on the 5' RACE reads, TCRdb lists one record per CDR3 protein. Of about 1.6 million distinct CDR3 sequences in the sample, about 31% are singletons; the top ten hold 11%. V was shortened by 3 bases and J by 8 bases, with 7 bases between the two germline ends. The V gene's germline CDR1 is LGHDT and CDR2 YNNKEL (reference sequence). The CDR3 contains 11 residues.

The chain joins TRBV3-1 to TRBJ1-2; TRBD1 is a possible D gene (5 bases). The TCR was taken from a woman under 40 in good health. The sequenced material came from blood. The DNA for the CDR3 is TGTGCCAGCAGCCAGCAGGGCGGCTACACCTTC. Translation: CASSQQGGYTF.